This paragraph covers one T cell receptor beta chain sequence. This clonotype was observed a handful of times. The target of this receptor is not known. No much larger clone exists at a distance of one base, and base qualities are not known. Sequencing was carried out with an Illumina HiSeq 1500. The raw public reads went through TCRdb reprocessing: fastp at Q25, MiXCR clone calling, in-frame beta chains kept. A single entry per CDR3 protein holds the most common genes and DNA from its merged rows. This sample is represented by approximately 600,000 distinct CDR3 sequences; around two fifths of them were singletons. In total, the top ten clones hold roughly 50% of the sample. This sample is part of a study of T cell repertoires in cytomegalovirus infection (dated by TCRdb to between 2018 and 2021). With respect to the entire study: Recently identified HLA-C-restricted CMV epitopes, whose presentation resists viral immunomodulation, were targeted by peptide stimulations together with well-studied HLA-B-restricted epitopes. Donor HLA type was relevant to the analysis, as public TCR beta signatures indicated carriage of CMV infection together with the matching HLA type.

In light of the paper, this sample's treatment or condition label describes: in vitro stimulation with specific CMV peptide epitopes to enrich CMV-specific T cells. Overall results and qualifications from the work: The ex vivo response was dominated by HLA-C-restricted CMV-specific TCR beta clonotypes, and the single most frequent clonotype in two of eight donors was supplied by these HLA-C-restricted clonotypes. In both this cohort and an independent cohort of some 370 donors, the cumulative frequency of public TCR beta family members distinguished carriers of CMV infection plus the relevant HLA type.

The sequences come from cultured PBMCs, collected from culture after CMV antigen stimulation. This clonotype was obtained from a human donor in good health (CMV status not recorded). Some clones in this sample may be carry-over from other donors' samples.

DNA sequence: TGTGCCAGCAGTGTAGCGGGAGGGCTAAATGAGCAGTTCTTC. Its coded protein is CASSVAGGLNEQFF. The receptor chain draws on TRBV7-6 and TRBJ2-1; TRBD2 lines up with 11 middle nucleotides. V is cut back by 6 bases and J by 7 bases, with 5 bases in the junction unmatched. The germline V gene encodes CDR1 SGHVS and CDR2 FNYEAQ. Including cysteine and phenylalanine, the CDR3 has 14 amino acids. Of all the DNA, just the CDR3 is kept, 42 bases in frame from base 1.